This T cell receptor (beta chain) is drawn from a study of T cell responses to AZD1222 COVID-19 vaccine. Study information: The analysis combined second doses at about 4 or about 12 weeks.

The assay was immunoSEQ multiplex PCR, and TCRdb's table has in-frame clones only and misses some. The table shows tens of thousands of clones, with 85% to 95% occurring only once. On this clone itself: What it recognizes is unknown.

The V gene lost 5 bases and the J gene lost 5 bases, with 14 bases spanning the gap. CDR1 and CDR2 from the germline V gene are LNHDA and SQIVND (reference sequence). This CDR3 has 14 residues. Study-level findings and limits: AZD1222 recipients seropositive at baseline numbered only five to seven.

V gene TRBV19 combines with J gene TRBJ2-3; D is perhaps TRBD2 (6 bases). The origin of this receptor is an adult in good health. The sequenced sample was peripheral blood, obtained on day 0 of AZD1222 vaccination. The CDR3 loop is CASSLGSGRDTQYF. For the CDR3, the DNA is TGTGCCAGTAGTTTAGGTAGCGGTAGAGATACGCAGTATTTT.